What follows describes a single T cell receptor (beta chain). Blood CD8+ and CD4+ T cells underwent high-throughput TCR beta sequencing. The multiple sclerosis controls were treatment-naive patients affected by stable or active relapsing-remitting disease. The authors negatively isolated CD8+ and CD4+ T cells and FACS-enriched TEMRA cells. This entry is derived from a study of CD8 T cells in Susac syndrome. Random hexamers served to reverse transcribe about 0.5 to 1 ug RNA. Amplification of TCR beta CDR3 across 54 Vbeta and 13 Jbeta was performed with immunoSEQ multiplex PCR. TCRdb re-called the immunoSEQ multiplex PCR reads through MiXCR, storing one row per CDR3 protein. The sample carries 350,000 to 550,000 distinct CDR3 sequences, approximately 85% recorded once. What was sequenced was CD8+ T cells from PBMCs. The source is a human donor with multiple sclerosis.

The CDR3 sequence: CASTVSGDTQYF. The CDR3 DNA sequence: TGTGCCAGCACCGTCTCTGGAGATACGCAGTATTTT. The chain combines TRBV7-9 with TRBJ2-3; D remains unclear. Trimming stripped 7 bases from V and 5 bases from J, with 10 bases between. CDR3 size: 12 residues. CDR1 and CDR2 (germline): SEHNR, FQNEAQ (reference sequence). The complete variable domain, with remaining parts taken from reference TRBV7-9 and TRBJ2-3, reads DTGVSQNPRHKITKRGQNVTFRCDPISEHNRLYWYRQTLGQGPEFLTYFQNEAQLEKSRLLSDRFSAERPKGSFSTLEIQRTEQGDSAMYLCASTVSGDTQYFGPGTRLTVL.